There are a few counts of the clone carrying this TCR beta chain. Its antigen remains unidentified. TCRdb ran MiXCR on the 5' RACE reads and lists one entry per CDR3 protein. The sample has roughly 170,000 distinct CDR3 sequences, approximately 18% seen once; the top ten hold roughly 3.9%. The germline V gene has CDR1 SGHRS and CDR2 YFSETQ. The V end was cut by 0 bases, the J end by 2 bases, with 9 bases between. This CDR3 spans 15 amino acids. This record comes from a study of T-cell memory formation after mild COVID-19. Findings and limits, study-wide: CD4+ clones that contracted lay mainly in CM and EM; CD8+ ones lay in EMRA.

The chain links TRBV5-1 to TRBJ1-5; D is unclear. The sequencing input was PBMCs or a T cell subset sorted from them (not recorded which). The TCR comes from a man between 18 and 29 years old who had mild COVID-19 (a few samples of this study predate the infection). Cell type and time point are not known. This CDR3 is CASSLDVAGNQPQHF. DNA of the CDR3: TGCGCCAGCAGCTTGGACGTGGCTGGCAATCAGCCCCAGCATTTT.